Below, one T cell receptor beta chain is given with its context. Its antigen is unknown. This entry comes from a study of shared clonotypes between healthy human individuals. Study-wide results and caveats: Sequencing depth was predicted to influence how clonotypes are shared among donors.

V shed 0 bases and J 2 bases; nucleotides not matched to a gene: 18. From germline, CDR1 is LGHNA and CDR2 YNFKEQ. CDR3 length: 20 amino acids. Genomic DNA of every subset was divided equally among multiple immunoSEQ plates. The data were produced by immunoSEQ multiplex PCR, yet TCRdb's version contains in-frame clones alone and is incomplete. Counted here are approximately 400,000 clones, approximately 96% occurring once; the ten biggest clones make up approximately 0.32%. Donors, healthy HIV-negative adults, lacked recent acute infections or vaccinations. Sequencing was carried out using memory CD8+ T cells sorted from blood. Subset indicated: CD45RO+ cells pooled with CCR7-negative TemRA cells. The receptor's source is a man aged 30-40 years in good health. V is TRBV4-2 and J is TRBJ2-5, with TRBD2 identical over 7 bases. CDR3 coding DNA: TGTGCCAGCAGCCAAGATCGGATCCGTTACTTGGGGCGGGGGCAAGAGACCCAGTACTTC. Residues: CASSQDRIRYLGRGQETQYF.